This TCR beta chain was observed in a study of blood T cell repertoires in COVID-19 (TCRdb year 2020). Turning to the overall study: The collaborator samples originated in the United States, Italy and Spain and spanned the acute and convalescent phases of COVID-19. The prospective study material was composed of cDNA or gDNA derived from T cells, B-cell-depleted T cells, or PBMCs. Deeply sampled blood TCRbeta repertoires from subjects exposed to, actively infected with, or recovered from COVID-19 were included in the dataset. The repertoires were made available in a free public database intended to serve as a resource for research on the immune response to SARS-CoV-2. The samples were drawn from two sources: the first 160 participants of the ongoing ImmuneRACE study, and 1,200 or so subjects contributed by 6 global collaborators. Sample metadata almost always included a de-identified subject ID, COVID-19 status, age in years and sex. HLA class I and class II types, where available, came from metadata supplied by the sample provider rather than from assay-based typing.

The CDR3 has 14 amino acids, counting the end cysteine and phenylalanine. Left in the record is the CDR3 DNA by itself, 42 bases read in frame from the first base. V and J are truncated by 0 bases and 3 bases respectively, leaving an intervening sequence of 6 bases. The germline V gene sets CDR1 to SGDLS and CDR2 to YYNGEE. Each collaborating institution followed its own protocols to collect whole blood in K2EDTA tubes. Collaborator samples were shipped for TCRbeta analysis as frozen whole blood, isolated PBMCs, or DNA extracted from either sample type. Broader findings and caveats from the paper: The amount of clinical and demographic metadata varied by source and participant and was provided uncurated.

Regarding this clone: No antigen is known for it. No base qualities exist here, and no much larger clone lies one base off it.

TCRbeta CDR3 regions were amplified from genomic DNA using the immunoSEQ Assay, a bias-controlled multiplex PCR. In the authors' own workflow: The number of nucleated cells in each sample was estimated from the amplification of reference gene primers within the assay. To quantify the absolute abundance of each unique TCRbeta CDR3 rearrangement, sequence reads were collapsed and filtered. For each sample, productive Simpson clonality was calculated as the square root of Simpson's diversity index over productive rearrangements. As stored in TCRdb, this immuneACCESS dataset retains in-frame rearrangements with V and J assigned. A fraction of the clones does not appear; measured against another copy, unresolved V genes explain less than half of the discrepancy, and the remainder lacks a known reason. V and J calls and clone size come straight from that table; D and trimming were deduced from the DNA. The sample profile shows more than 65,000 clones; approximately 82% of them were found once. Together, the top ten hold around 5% of the sample.

This TCR came from a man aged 50-59 years with active COVID-19. The sequencing sample was made of peripheral blood. Recombination connected TRBV9 to TRBJ2-2, with a tentative D gene TRBD1 over 5 matching bases. The bases are TGTGCCAGCAGCGTAGTACAGGACACCGGGGAGCTGTTTTTT. This gives the protein CASSVVQDTGELFF.